This TCR beta chain was sequenced for a study of T cell repertoires in cytomegalovirus infection. Of note for this clonotype: What it binds is unknown.

V was shortened by 1 base and J by 6 bases, with 9 bases between the two germline ends. Germline loops: CDR1 LNHNV, CDR2 YYDKDF (reference sequence). The CDR3 has 13 residues. TCRdb fed the reads into MiXCR, producing one record per CDR3 protein. The top ten clones hold roughly 20% of a sample with approximately 730,000 distinct CDR3 sequences, roughly 30% of them seen once. The chain recombines TRBV15 with TRBJ2-5, with D uncertain. The sample here was cultured PBMCs, taken from culture after CMV antigen stimulation. The receptor comes from a human donor in good health (CMV status not recorded). Some clones in this sample may be carry-over from other donors' samples. The CDR3 protein is CATSRGLWKTQYF. For the CDR3, the DNA is TGTGCCACCAGCAGAGGTCTCTGGAAGACCCAGTACTTC.